Reported below is one T cell receptor (beta chain). This entry belongs to a study of blood T cell repertoires in COVID-19. Turning to the study itself: The United States, Italy and Spain provided the acute and convalescent COVID-19 samples. T cells, B-cell-depleted T cells, or PBMCs provided the cDNA or gDNA that served as material.

V was trimmed by 10 bases and J by 0 bases, leaving 10 bases between them. The germline V gene has CDR1 MNHEY and CDR2 SVGAGI. This CDR3 comprises 13 residues. In the study's own analysis: For nucleated cells, counts were estimated from reference gene primer amplification. Sequencing used immunoSEQ multiplex PCR; TCRdb keeps in-frame clones, though not all of them. V, J and clone size are those of that table, while D and trimming were read from the DNA. The sample holds 200,000 to 300,000 clones, around nine tenths seen once. Sequencing used peripheral blood. The TCR sequence derives from a woman in her 70s with active or convalescent COVID-19. This chain connects TRBV6-5 to TRBJ1-5; no clear D gene. The CDR3 sequence: CATLGNSNQPQHF. CDR3 nucleotides: TGTGCCACCCTAGGTAATAGCAATCAGCCCCAGCATTTT.